This TCR beta chain was recovered during a study of T cell changes during pregnancy in multiple sclerosis. Profiling relied on immunoSEQ multiplex PCR, and the TCRdb table lists in-frame clones only, not all of them. The profile covers about 56,000 clones, with approximately 90% appearing a single time and less than 2% taken by the ten largest. Losses at the gene ends were 5 bases for V and 6 bases for J; bases not matched to a gene: 6. The CDR3 runs to 14 residues. In germline, CDR1 is GTSNPN, CDR2 SVGIG (reference sequence). This TCR derives from a female donor with multiple sclerosis, enrolled in a pregnancy study. Sequencing was performed on peripheral blood, taken after pregnancy. V gene TRBV30 combines with J gene TRBJ2-1; 11 bases agree with TRBD2. The CDR3 reads CAWQTSGGSNEQFF. The CDR3 DNA is TGTGCCTGGCAAACTAGCGGGGGTAGCAATGAGCAGTTCTTC.